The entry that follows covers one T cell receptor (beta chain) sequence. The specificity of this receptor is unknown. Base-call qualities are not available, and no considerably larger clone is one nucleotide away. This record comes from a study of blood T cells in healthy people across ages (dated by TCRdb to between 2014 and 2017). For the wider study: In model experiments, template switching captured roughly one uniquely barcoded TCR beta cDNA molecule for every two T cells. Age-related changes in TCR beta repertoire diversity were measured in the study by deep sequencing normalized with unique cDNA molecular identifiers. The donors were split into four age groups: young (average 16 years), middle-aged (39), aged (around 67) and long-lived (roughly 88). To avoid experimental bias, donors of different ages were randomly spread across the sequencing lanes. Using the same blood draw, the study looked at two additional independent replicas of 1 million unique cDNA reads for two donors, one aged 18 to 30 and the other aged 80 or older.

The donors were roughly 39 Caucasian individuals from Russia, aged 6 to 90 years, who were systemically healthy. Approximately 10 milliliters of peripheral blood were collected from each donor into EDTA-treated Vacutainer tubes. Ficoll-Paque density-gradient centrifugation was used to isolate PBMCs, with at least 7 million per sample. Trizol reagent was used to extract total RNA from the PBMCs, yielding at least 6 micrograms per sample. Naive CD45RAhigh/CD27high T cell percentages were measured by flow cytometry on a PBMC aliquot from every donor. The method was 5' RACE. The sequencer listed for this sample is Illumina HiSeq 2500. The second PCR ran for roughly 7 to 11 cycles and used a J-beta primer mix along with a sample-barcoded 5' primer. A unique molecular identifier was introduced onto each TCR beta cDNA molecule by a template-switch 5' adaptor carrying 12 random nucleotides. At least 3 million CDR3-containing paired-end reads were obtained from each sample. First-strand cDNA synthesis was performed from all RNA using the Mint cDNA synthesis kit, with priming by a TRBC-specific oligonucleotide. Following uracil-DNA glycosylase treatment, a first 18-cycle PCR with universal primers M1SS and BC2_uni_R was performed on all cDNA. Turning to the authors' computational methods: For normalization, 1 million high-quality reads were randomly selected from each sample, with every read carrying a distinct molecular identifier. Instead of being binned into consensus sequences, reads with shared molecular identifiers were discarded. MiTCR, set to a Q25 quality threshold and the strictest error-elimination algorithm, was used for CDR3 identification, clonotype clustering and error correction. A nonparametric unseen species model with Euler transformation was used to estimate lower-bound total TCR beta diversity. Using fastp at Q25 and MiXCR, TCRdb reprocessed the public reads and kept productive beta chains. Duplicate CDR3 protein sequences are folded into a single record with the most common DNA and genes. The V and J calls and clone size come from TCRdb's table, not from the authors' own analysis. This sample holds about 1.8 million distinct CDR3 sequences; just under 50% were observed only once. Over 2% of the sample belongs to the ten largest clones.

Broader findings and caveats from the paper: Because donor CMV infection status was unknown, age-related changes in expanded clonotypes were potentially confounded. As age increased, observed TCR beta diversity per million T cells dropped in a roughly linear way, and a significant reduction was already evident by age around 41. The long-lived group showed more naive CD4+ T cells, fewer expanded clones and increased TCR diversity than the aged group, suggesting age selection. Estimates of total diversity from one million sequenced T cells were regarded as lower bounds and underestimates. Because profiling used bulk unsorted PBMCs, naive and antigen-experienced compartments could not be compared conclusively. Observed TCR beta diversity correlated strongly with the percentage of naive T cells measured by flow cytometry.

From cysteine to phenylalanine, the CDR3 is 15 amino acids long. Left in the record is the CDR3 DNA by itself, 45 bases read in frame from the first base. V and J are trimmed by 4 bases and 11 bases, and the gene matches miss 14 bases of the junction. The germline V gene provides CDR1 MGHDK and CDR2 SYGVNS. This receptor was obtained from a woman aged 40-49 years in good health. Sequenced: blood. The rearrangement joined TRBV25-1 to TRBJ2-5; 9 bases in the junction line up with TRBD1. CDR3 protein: CASSASDRGRNEQYF. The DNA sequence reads TGTGCCAGCAGTGCCTCGGACAGGGGAAGAAATGAGCAGTACTTC.